This T cell receptor beta chain stems from a study of T cell repertoires in aging, cancer and after chemotherapy. Across the whole study: Donor ages fell into six groups from 30 or younger up to 70 or older.

This clonotype was counted once. Multiplex touch-down PCR with TRB-A/B primers amplified rearranged V-D-J TRB sequences. In TCRdb, the multiplex PCR reads were re-called with MiXCR into one record per CDR3 protein. Among about 21,000 distinct CDR3 sequences listed, roughly 35% were seen once. Peripheral blood genomic DNA, not sorted cells or RNA, was the template. Trimming pared 4 bases from V and 0 bases from J, leaving 13 bases between. The CDR3 length is 15 residues. Per the germline V gene, CDR1 is SGHKS and CDR2 is YYEKEE (reference sequence). The rearrangement links TRBV5-5 to TRBJ1-1; D might be TRBD1 (5 bases). The sample comprised blood. The receptor was isolated from a human donor with a solid tumor. The CDR3 sequence: CASSHRQSLNTEAFF. Here the CDR3 DNA reads TGTGCCAGCAGCCATAGACAGTCCTTGAACACTGAAGCTTTCTTT.